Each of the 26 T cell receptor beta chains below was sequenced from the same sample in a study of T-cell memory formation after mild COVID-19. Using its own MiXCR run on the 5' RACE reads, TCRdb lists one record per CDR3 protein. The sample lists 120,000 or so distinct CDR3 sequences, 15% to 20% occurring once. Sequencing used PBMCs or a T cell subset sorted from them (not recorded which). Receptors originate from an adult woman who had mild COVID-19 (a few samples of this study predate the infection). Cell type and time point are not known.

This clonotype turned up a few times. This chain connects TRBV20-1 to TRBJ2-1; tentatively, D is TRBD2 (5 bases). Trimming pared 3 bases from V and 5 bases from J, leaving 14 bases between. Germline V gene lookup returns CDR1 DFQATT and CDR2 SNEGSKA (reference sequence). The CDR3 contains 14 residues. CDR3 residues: CSASRVPRDNEQFF. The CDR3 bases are TGCAGTGCTAGTCGAGTCCCGAGGGACAATGAGCAGTTCTTC.

This CDR3 is CASSARPARATYEQYF. As DNA, the CDR3 is TGCGCCAGCAGCGCCCGCCCCGCGCGGGCAACCTACGAGCAGTACTTC. The chain combines TRBV4-1 with TRBJ2-7, with D perhaps TRBD2 (5 bases). CDR1 and CDR2 (germline): MGHRA, YSYEKL. V was pared by 5 bases and J by 2 bases, with 19 bases between. This CDR3 region has 16 residues.

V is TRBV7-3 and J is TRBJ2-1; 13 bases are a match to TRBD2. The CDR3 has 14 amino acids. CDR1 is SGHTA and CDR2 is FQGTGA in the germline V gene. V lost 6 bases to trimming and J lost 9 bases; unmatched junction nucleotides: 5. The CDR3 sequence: CASSRTSGRGEQFF. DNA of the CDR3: TGTGCCAGCAGTCGGACTAGCGGGAGAGGTGAGCAGTTCTTC.

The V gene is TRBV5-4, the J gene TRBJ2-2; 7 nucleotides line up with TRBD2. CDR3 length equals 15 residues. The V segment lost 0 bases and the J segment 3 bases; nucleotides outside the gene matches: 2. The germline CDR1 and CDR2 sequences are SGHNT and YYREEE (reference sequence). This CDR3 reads CASSLEGGDTGELFF. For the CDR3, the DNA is TGTGCCAGCAGCTTGGAGGGAGGGGACACCGGGGAGCTGTTTTTT.

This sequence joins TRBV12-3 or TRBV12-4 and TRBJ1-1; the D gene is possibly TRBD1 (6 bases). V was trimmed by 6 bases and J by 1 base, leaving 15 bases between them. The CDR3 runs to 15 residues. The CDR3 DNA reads TGTGCCAGCAGACTTCAGGGGCGGGGGAACACTGAAGCTTTCTTT. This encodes CASRLQGRGNTEAFF.

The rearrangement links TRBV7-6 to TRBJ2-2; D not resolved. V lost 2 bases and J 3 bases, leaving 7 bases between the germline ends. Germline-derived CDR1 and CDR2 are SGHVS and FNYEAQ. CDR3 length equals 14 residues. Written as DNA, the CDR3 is TGTGCCAGCAGCTTACTTGAATACACCGGGGAGCTGTTTTTT. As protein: CASSLLEYTGELFF.

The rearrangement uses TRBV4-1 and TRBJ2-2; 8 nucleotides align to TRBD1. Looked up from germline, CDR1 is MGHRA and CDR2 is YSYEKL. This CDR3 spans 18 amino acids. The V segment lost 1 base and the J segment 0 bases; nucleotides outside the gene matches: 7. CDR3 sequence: CASSQGGQVTSNTGELFF. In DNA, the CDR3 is TGCGCCAGCAGCCAAGGGGGACAGGTAACATCGAACACCGGGGAGCTGTTTTTT.

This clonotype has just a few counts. CDR3 coding DNA: TGCAGTGCCCCGGGGAGCTTGAACACTGAAGCTTTCTTT. Translation: CSAPGSLNTEAFF. The chain carries TRBV20-1 and TRBJ1-1; no reliable D call. There are 13 residues in the CDR3. Trimming removed 6 bases from V and 0 bases from J, with 11 bases in between. Germline V gene lookup returns CDR1 DFQATT and CDR2 SNEGSKA (reference sequence).

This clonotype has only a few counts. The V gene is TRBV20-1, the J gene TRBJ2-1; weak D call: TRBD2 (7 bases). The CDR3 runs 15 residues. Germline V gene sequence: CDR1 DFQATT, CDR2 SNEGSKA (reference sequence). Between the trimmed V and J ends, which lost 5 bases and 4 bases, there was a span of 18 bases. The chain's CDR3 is CSADPQAGTYNEQFF. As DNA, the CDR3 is TGCAGTGCTGACCCCCAAGCGGGGACATACAATGAGCAGTTCTTC.

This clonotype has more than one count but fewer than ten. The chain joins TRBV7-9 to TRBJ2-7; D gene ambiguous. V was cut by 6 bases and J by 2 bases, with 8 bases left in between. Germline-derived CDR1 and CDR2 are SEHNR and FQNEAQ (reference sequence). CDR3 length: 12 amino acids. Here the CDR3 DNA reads TGTGCCAGCAGTCGCTCGGCCTACGAGCAGTACTTC. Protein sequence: CASSRSAYEQYF.

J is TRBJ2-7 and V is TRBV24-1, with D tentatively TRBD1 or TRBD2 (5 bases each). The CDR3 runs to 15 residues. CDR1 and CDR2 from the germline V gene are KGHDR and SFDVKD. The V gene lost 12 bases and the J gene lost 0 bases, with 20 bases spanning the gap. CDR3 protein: CAESPKPGSSYEQYF. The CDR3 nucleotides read TGTGCCGAAAGCCCCAAGCCAGGGAGCTCCTACGAGCAGTACTTC.

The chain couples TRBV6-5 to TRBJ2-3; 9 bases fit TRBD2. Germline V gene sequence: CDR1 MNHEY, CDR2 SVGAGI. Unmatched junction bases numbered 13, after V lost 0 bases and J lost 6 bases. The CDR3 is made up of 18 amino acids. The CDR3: CASSYSVSREGGADTQYF. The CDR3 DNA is TGTGCCAGCAGTTACTCGGTCTCGCGGGAGGGCGGGGCCGATACGCAGTATTTT.

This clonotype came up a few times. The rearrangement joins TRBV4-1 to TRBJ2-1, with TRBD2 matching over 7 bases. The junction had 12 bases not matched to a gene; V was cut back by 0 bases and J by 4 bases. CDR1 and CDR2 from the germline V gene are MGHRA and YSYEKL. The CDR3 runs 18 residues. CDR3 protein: CASSQDSRGARGYNEQFF. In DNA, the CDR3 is TGCGCCAGCAGCCAAGATTCTAGAGGGGCGCGGGGGTACAATGAGCAGTTCTTC.

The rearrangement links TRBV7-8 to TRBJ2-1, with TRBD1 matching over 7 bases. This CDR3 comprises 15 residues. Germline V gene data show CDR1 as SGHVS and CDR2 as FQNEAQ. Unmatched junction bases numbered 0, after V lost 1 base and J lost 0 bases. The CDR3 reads CASSLEGASYNEQFF. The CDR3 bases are TGTGCCAGCAGCTTAGAGGGGGCCTCCTACAATGAGCAGTTCTTC.

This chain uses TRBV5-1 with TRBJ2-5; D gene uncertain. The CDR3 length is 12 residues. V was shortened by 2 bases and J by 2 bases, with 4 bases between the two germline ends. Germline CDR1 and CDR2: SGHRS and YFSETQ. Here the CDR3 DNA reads TGCGCCAGCAGCTTCGCACAAGAGACCCAGTACTTC. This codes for CASSFAQETQYF.

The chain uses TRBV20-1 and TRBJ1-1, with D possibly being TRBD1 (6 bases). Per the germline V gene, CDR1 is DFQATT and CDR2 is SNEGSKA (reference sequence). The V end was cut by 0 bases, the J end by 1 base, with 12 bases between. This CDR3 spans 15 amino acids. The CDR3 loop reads CSARDSGRGNTEAFF. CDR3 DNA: TGCAGTGCTAGAGATTCGGGCAGGGGGAACACTGAAGCTTTCTTT.

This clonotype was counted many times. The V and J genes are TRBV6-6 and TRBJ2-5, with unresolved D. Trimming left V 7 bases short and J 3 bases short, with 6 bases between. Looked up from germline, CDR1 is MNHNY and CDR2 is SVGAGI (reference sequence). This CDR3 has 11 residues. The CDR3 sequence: CASTSKETQYF. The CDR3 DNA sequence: TGTGCCAGCACTTCAAAAGAGACCCAGTACTTC.

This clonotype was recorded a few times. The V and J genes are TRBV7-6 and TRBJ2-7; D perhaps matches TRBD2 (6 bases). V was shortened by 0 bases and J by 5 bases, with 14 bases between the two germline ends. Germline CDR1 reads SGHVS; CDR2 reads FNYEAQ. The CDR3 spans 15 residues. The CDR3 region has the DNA TGTGCCAGCAGCTTAGCCGAGTTACAGCGGGACGAGCAGTACTTC. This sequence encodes CASSLAELQRDEQYF. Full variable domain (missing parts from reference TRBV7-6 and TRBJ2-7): GAGVSQSPRYKVTKRGQDVALRCDPISGHVSLYWYRQALGQGPEFLTYFNYEAQQDKSGLPNDRFSAERPEGSISTLTIQRTEQRDSAMYRCASSLAELQRDEQYFGPGTRLTVT.

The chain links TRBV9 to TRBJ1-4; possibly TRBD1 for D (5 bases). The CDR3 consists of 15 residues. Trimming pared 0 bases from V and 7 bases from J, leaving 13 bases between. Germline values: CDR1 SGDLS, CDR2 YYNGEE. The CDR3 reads CASSVGGGFGEKLFF. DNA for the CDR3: TGTGCCAGCAGCGTAGGGGGGGGGTTTGGTGAAAAACTGTTTTTT.

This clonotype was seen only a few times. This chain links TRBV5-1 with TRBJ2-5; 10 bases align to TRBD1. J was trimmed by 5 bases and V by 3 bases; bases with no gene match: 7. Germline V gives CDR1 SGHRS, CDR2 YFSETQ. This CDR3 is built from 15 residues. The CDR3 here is CASSSRQGARETQYF. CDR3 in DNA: TGCGCCAGCAGCTCGCGACAGGGGGCGCGGGAGACCCAGTACTTC.

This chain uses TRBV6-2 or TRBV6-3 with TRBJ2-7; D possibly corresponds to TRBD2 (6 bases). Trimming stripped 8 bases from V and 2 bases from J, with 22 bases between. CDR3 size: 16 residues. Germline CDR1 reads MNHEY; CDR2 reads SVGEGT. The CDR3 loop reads CASDPGITGVAYEQYF. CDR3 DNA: TGTGCCAGCGACCCGGGCATAACGGGAGTAGCCTACGAGCAGTACTTC.

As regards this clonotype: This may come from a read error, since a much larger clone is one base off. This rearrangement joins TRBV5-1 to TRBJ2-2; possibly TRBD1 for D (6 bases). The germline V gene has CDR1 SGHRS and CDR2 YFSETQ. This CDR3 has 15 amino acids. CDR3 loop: CDSSIRQANTGELFF. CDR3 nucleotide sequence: TGCGACAGCAGCATTCGACAGGCGAACACCGGGGAGCTGTTTTTT. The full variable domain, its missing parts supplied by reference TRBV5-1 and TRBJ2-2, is KAGVTQTPRYLIKTRGQQVTLSCSPISGHRSVSWYQQTPGQGLQFLFEYFSETQRNKGNFPGRFSGRQFSNSRSEMNVSTLELGDSALYLCDSSIRQANTGELFFGEGSRLTVL.

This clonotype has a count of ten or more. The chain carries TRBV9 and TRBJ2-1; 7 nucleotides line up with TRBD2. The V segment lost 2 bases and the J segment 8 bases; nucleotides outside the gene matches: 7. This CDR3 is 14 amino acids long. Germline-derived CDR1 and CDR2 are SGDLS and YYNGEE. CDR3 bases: TGTGCCAGCAGCGTGGGCGGGAGTAACTATGAGCAGTTCTTC. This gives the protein CASSVGGSNYEQFF.

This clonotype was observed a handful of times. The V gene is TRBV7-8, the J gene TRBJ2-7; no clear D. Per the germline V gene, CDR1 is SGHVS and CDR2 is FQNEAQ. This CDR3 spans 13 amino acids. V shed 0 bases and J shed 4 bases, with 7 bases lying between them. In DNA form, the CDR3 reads TGTGCCAGCAGCTTAGCCCCGCGTTACGAGCAGTACTTC. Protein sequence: CASSLAPRYEQYF.

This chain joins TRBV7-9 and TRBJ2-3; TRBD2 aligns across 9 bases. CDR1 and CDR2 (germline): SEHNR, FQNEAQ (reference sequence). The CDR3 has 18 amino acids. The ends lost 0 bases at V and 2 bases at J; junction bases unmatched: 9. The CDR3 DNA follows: TGTGCCAGCAGCTTAGCGCGCCCAGCGGGAGGACCCACAGATACGCAGTATTTT. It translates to CASSLARPAGGPTDTQYF.

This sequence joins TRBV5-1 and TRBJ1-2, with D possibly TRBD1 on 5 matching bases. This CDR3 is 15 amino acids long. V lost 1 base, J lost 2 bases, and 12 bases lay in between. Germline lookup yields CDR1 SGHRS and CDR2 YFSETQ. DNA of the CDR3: TGCGCCAGCAGCTTGCCCCCGGGACGGAACTATGGCTACACCTTC. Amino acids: CASSLPPGRNYGYTF.